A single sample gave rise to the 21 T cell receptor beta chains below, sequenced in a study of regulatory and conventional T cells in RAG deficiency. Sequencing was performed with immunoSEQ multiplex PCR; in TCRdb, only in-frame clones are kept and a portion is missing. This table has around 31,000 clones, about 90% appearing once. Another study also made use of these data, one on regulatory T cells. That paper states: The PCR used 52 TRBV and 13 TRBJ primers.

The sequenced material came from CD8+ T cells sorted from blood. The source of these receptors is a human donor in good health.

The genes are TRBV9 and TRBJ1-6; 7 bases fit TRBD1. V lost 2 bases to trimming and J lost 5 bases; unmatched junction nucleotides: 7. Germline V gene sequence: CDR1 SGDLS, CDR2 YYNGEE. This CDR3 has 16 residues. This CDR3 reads CASSVDRVGNNSPLHF. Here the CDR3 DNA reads TGTGCCAGCAGCGTCGACAGGGTTGGGAATAATTCACCCCTCCACTTT.

The CDR3 protein is CASGPGTGELFF. The CDR3 DNA reads as TGCGCCAGCGGCCCGGGTACCGGGGAGCTGTTTTTT. This chain links TRBV10-1 with TRBJ2-2; D remains unclear. Germline assignment: CDR1 WNHNN and CDR2 SYGVQD (reference sequence). CDR3 length: 12 amino acids. V was cut by 8 bases and J by 5 bases, with 9 bases left in between.

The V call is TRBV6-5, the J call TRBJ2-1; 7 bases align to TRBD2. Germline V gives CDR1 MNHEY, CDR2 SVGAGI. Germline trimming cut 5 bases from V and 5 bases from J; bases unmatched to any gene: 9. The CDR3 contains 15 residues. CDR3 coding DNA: TGTGCCAGCAGTCTGAGGGGAGGGCCGAACAATGAGCAGTTCTTC. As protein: CASSLRGGPNNEQFF.

The CDR3 nucleotides read TGTGCCAGCAGCCGGACAGGGGGCGCGAACACTGAAGCTTTCTTT. Its translation: CASSRTGGANTEAFF. The gene calls are TRBV11-2 and TRBJ1-1; 11 bases are a match to TRBD1. This CDR3 has 15 amino acids. CDR1 SGHAT and CDR2 FQNNGV come from the germline V gene. Trimming took 5 bases from V and 1 from J; bases not matched to a gene: 3.

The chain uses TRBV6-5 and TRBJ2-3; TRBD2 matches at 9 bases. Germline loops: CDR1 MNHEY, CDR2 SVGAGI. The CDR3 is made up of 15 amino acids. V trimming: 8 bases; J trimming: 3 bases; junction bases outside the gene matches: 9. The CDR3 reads CASAPTAGGTDTQYF. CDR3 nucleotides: TGTGCCAGCGCCCCCACAGCGGGGGGAACAGATACGCAGTATTTT.

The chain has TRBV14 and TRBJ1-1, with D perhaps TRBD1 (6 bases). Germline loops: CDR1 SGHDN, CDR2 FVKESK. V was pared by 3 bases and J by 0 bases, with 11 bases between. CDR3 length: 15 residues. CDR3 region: CASSHLGTLNTEAFF. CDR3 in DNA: TGTGCCAGCAGCCATTTGGGGACATTGAACACTGAAGCTTTCTTT.

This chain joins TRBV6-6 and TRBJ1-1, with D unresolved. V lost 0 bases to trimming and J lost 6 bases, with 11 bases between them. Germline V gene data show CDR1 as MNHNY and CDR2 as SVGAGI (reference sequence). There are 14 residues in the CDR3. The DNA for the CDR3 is TGTGCCAGCAGTTACTCCGGTGGTGGGGCTGAAGCTTTCTTT. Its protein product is CASSYSGGGAEAFF.

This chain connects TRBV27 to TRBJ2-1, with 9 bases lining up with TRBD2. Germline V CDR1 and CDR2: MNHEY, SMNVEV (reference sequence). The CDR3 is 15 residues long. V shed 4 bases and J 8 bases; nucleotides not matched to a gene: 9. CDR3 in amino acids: CASSSREGPWDEQFF. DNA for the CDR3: TGTGCCAGCAGTTCGCGGGAGGGCCCTTGGGATGAGCAGTTCTTC.

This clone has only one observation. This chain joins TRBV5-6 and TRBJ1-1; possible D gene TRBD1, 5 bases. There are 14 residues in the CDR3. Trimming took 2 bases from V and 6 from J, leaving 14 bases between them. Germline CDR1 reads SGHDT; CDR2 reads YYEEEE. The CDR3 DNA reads TGTGCCAGCAGCTTCCTGGACACCGGATCTGAAGCTTTCTTT. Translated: CASSFLDTGSEAFF.

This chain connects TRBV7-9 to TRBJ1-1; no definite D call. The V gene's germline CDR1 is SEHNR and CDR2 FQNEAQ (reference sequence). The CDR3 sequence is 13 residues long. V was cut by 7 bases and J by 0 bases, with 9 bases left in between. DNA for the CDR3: TGTGCCAGCACCTCTGGGGTGAACACTGAAGCTTTCTTT. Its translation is CASTSGVNTEAFF.

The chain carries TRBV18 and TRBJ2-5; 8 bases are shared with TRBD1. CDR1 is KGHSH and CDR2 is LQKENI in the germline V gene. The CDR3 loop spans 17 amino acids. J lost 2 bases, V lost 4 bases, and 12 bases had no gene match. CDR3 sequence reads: CASSRSPGQEGQETQYF. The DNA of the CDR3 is TGTGCCAGCTCACGAAGTCCGGGACAGGAGGGGCAAGAGACCCAGTACTTC.

In DNA, the CDR3 is TGCAGCGTTGGAATGGGGCCAGGGGACGAGCAGTTCTTC. Its translation is CSVGMGPGDEQFF. V is TRBV29-1 and J is TRBJ2-1; possible D gene TRBD1, 6 bases. CDR1 is SQVTM and CDR2 is ANQGSEA in the germline V gene. The CDR3 covers 13 residues. V was shortened by 4 bases and J by 10 bases, with 17 bases between the two germline ends.

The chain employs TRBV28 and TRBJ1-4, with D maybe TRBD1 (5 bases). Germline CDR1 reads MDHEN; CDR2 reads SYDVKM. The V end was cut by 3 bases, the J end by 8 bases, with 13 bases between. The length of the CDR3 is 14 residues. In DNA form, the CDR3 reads TGTGCCAGCAGTTTGGCTCAGGGTGGCGAAAAACTGTTTTTT. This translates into CASSLAQGGEKLFF.

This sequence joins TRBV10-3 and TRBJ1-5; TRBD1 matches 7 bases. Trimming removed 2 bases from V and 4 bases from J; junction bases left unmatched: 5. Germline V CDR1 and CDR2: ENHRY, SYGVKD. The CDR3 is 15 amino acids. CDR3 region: CAISETGANNQPQHF. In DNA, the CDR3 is TGTGCCATCAGTGAGACAGGGGCTAATAATCAGCCCCAGCATTTT.

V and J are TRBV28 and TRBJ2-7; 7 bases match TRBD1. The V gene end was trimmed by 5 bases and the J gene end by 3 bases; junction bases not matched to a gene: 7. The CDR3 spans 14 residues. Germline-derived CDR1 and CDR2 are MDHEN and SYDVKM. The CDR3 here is CASSVGQDHYEQYF. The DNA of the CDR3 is TGTGCCAGCAGTGTCGGACAGGACCACTACGAGCAGTACTTC.

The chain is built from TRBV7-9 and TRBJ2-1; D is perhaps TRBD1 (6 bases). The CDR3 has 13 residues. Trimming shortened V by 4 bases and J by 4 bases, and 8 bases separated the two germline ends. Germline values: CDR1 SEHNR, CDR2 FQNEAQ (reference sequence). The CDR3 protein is CASSYTGYNEQFF. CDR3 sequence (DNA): TGTGCCAGCAGCTACACAGGGTACAATGAGCAGTTCTTC.

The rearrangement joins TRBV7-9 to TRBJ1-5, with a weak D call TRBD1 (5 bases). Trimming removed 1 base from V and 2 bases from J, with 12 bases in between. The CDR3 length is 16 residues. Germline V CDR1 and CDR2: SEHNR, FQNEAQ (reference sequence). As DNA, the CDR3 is TGTGCCAGCAGCTTAGTAGGGGCCGAGGGCAATCAGCCCCAGCATTTT. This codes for CASSLVGAEGNQPQHF.

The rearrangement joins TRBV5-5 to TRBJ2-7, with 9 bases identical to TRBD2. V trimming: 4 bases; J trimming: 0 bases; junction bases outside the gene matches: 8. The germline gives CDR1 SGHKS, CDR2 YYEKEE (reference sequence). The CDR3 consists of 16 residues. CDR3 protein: CASSLRTSVSSYEQYF. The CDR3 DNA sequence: TGTGCCAGCAGCCTGCGGACTAGCGTCAGCTCCTACGAGCAGTACTTC.

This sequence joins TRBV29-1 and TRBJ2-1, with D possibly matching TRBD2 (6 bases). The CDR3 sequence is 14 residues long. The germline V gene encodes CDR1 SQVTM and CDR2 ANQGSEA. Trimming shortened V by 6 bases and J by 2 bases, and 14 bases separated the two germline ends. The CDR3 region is CSVAWGDPYNEQFF. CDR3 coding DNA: TGCAGCGTCGCTTGGGGGGACCCCTACAATGAGCAGTTCTTC.

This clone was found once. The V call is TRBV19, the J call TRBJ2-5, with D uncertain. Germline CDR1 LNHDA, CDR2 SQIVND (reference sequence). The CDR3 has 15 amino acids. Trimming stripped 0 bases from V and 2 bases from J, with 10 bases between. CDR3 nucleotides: TGTGCCAGTAGTATAGAGCCGTCACCTCAAGAGACCCAGTACTTC. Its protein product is CASSIEPSPQETQYF.

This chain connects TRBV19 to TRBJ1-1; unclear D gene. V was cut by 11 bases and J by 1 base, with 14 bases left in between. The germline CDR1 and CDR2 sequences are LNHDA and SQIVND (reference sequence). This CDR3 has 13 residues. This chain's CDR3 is CASAGTWNTEAFF. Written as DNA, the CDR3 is TGTGCCTCCGCGGGCACTTGGAACACTGAAGCTTTCTTT. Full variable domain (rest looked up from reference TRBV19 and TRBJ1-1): DGGITQSPKYLFRKEGQNVTLSCEQNLNHDAMYWYRQDPGQGLRLIYYSQIVNDFQKGDIAEGYSVSREKKESFPLTVTSAQKNPTAFYLCASAGTWNTEAFFGQGTRLTVV.